The TCR beta chain described here comes from a study of shared clonotypes between healthy human individuals. Study-level information: Each donor had three CD4 naive, three CD4 memory, two CD8 naive and one CD8 memory plate.

Investigators spread the genomic DNA of each subset evenly over several immunoSEQ plates. The table came from immunoSEQ multiplex PCR; TCRdb's copy has only in-frame clones and leaves some out. The sample shows about 2 million clones, about 95% of them seen only once. The naive CD8 fraction comprised CD45RO-negative cells positively selected for CCR7 and excluded terminally differentiated effector memory CD45RA+ cells. CDR3 length equals 13 residues. Germline V gives CDR1 LGHNA, CDR2 YSLEER. After removal of 4 bases from V and 3 bases from J, the junction contained 3 bases not matched to a gene. This sequence joins TRBV4-3 and TRBJ2-7, with 7 bases fitting TRBD2. The TCR was taken from a man in his late teens or twenties in good health. Material: naive CD8+ T cells sorted from blood. Here the CDR3 reads CASSPRTSYEQYF. The CDR3 nucleotides read TGCGCCAGCAGCCCCCGGACTAGCTACGAGCAGTACTTC.